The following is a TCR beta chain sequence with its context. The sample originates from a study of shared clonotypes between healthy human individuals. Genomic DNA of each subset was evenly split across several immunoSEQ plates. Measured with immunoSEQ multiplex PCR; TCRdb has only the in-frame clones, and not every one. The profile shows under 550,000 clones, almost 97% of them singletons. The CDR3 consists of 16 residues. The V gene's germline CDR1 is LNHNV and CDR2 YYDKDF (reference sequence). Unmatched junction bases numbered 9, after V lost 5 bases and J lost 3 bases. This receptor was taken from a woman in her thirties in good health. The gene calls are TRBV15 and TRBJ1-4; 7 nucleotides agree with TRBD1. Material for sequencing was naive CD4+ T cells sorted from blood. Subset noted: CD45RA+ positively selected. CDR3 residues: CATSLGQSGPNEKLFF. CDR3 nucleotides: TGTGCCACCAGCCTGGGACAGAGTGGTCCTAATGAAAAACTGTTTTTT.